These 32 T cell receptor beta chains share one sample of origin, sequenced in a study of metastatic and nonmetastatic thyroid tumors. Ahead of thyroid surgery, no patient had received treatment of any kind. TCRdb recomputed clones from the PCR reads via MiXCR. The sample contains about 30,000 clones, under 40% of which appear only once. The sequencing sample was made of tumor tissue. Receptor source: a female donor with papillary thyroid cancer or a benign thyroid nodule (not recorded which). Some clones in this sample may be carry-over from other donors' samples.

This chain links TRBV6-1 with TRBJ2-2; 7 bases align to TRBD2. The germline CDR1 and CDR2 sequences are MNHNS and SASEGT. After removal of 8 bases from V and 4 bases from J, the junction contained 7 bases not matched to a gene. There are 14 residues in the CDR3. In DNA form, the CDR3 reads TGTGCCAGCGAGGCTAGCGGCCCCACCGGGGAGCTGTTTTTT. This sequence encodes CASEASGPTGELFF.

This clone is classed as medium-sized. The rearrangement joins TRBV10-2 to TRBJ2-2; tentative D call: TRBD1 (5 bases). With 6 bases removed from V and 5 bases from J, the gap between germline ends came to 13 bases. Germline CDR1 WSHSY, CDR2 SAAADI. The CDR3 extends over 14 amino acids. The CDR3 bases are TGCGCCAGCAGGCCGCACCAGGGAACCGGGGAGCTGTTTTTT. Amino acids: CASRPHQGTGELFF.

The V and J genes are TRBV9 and TRBJ2-3; D remains unclear. V lost 0 bases and J 3 bases, leaving 11 bases between the germline ends. Germline assignment: CDR1 SGDLS and CDR2 YYNGEE. The CDR3 is 15 amino acids. For the CDR3, the DNA is TGTGCCAGCAGCGTAGCGAGTTCTACGACAGATACGCAGTATTTT. This encodes CASSVASSTTDTQYF.

The chain employs TRBV7-9 and TRBJ2-7; D not resolved. Trimming pared 5 bases from V and 4 bases from J, leaving 15 bases between. CDR3 size: 14 residues. Germline CDR1 SEHNR, CDR2 FQNEAQ (reference sequence). The CDR3 sequence is CASSPPRPGYEQYF. In nucleotides, the CDR3 is TGTGCCAGCAGCCCCCCCCGACCTGGGTACGAGCAGTACTTC.

This clone was observed many times. V is TRBV19 and J is TRBJ2-7; 9 bases map to TRBD1. Germline V gene data show CDR1 as LNHDA and CDR2 as SQIVND (reference sequence). The J segment lost 7 bases and the V segment lost 5 bases, leaving 12 bases of the junction unmatched. This CDR3 has 15 residues. The CDR3 protein is CASSPRDRVVREQYF. Here the CDR3 DNA reads TGTGCCAGTAGTCCGAGGGACAGGGTGGTGCGGGAGCAGTACTTC. The full variable domain, its missing parts supplied by reference TRBV19 and TRBJ2-7, is DGGITQSPKYLFRKEGQNVTLSCEQNLNHDAMYWYRQDPGQGLRLIYYSQIVNDFQKGDIAEGYSVSREKKESFPLTVTSAQKNPTAFYLCASSPRDRVVREQYFGPGTRLTVT.

This rearrangement joins TRBV15 to TRBJ2-7; TRBD2 might be the D (6 bases). Germline V CDR1 and CDR2: LNHNV, YYDKDF (reference sequence). V dropped 0 bases and J dropped 5 bases, with 11 bases sitting between them. There are 14 residues in the CDR3. The CDR3 spells CATSREGGIDEQYF. In DNA, the CDR3 is TGTGCCACCAGCAGAGAGGGGGGAATCGACGAGCAGTACTTC.

V usage is TRBV28 and J usage is TRBJ1-1; tentatively, D is TRBD1 (5 bases). V lost 4 bases, J lost 1 base, and 13 bases lay in between. Germline V gives CDR1 MDHEN, CDR2 SYDVKM. CDR3 length: 15 amino acids. CDR3 loop: CASSSQGRGNTEAFF. Written as DNA, the CDR3 is TGTGCCAGCAGTTCCCAGGGAAGAGGGAACACTGAAGCTTTCTTT.

The genes are TRBV11-2 and TRBJ1-2, with D hard to call. Germline values: CDR1 SGHAT, CDR2 FQNNGV. The CDR3 has 12 residues. Trimming removed 2 bases at V and 4 bases at J, with 5 bases between. The CDR3 here is CASSLFLYGYTF. The CDR3 DNA reads TGTGCCAGCAGCTTATTTCTCTATGGCTACACCTTC.

This clone rates as medium-sized. V is TRBV20-1 and J is TRBJ1-1; no reliable D call. Germline lookup yields CDR1 DFQATT and CDR2 SNEGSKA (reference sequence). The CDR3 runs 14 residues. Deletions cut 4 bases from V and 2 bases from J, with 14 bases between. The CDR3 reads CSATRFQTNTEAFF. DNA for the CDR3: TGCAGTGCTACCCGGTTTCAGACTAACACTGAAGCTTTCTTT.

The chain recombines TRBV27 with TRBJ2-7, with 10 positions matching TRBD1. In germline, CDR1 is MNHEY, CDR2 SMNVEV (reference sequence). Germline trimming cut 7 bases from V and 3 bases from J; bases unmatched to any gene: 6. The CDR3 loop spans 14 amino acids. CDR3 sequence (DNA): TGTGCCAGCAATTACCGGGACAGGGGCTACGAGCAGTACTTC. It encodes CASNYRDRGYEQYF.

The V call is TRBV6-1, the J call TRBJ1-2; D may be TRBD1 (5 bases). Deletions cut 2 bases from V and 3 bases from J, with 7 bases between. Germline CDR1 and CDR2: MNHNS and SASEGT. The CDR3 runs 13 residues. The CDR3 here is CASSELGDYGYTF. The DNA of the CDR3 is TGTGCCAGCAGTGAACTAGGGGACTATGGCTACACCTTC.

This clone was counted a few times. The rearrangement uses TRBV27 and TRBJ2-7, with 9 bases lining up with TRBD2. J was trimmed by 3 bases and V by 4 bases; bases with no gene match: 4. The CDR3 consists of 14 residues. The germline gives CDR1 MNHEY, CDR2 SMNVEV (reference sequence). CDR3 bases: TGTGCCAGCAGTTCTCTAGCGGGGTTCTACGAGCAGTACTTC. Translated, it gives CASSSLAGFYEQYF.

The sample holds a few counts of this clone. This chain uses TRBV19 with TRBJ1-5; perhaps TRBD1 as D (5 bases). The germline gives CDR1 LNHDA, CDR2 SQIVND (reference sequence). This CDR3 contains 14 residues. Trimming took 8 bases from V and 4 from J, leaving 15 bases between them. The CDR3 protein is CASLQGEGNQPQHF. CDR3 in DNA: TGTGCCAGTTTGCAGGGTGAAGGGAATCAGCCCCAGCATTTT.

This clone showed up just a few times. The gene calls are TRBV2 and TRBJ1-3; D is possibly TRBD1 (6 bases). V was shortened by 3 bases and J by 4 bases, with 13 bases between the two germline ends. The V gene's germline CDR1 is SNHLY and CDR2 FYNNEI. The CDR3 sequence is 15 residues long. CDR3 protein: CASSDRAGDGNTIYF. The CDR3 nucleotides read TGTGCCAGCAGTGATAGGGCAGGGGACGGAAACACCATATATTTT.

This clone was seen a few times. This chain links TRBV30 with TRBJ2-7, with 8 nucleotides matching TRBD2. The CDR3 loop spans 12 amino acids. Per the germline V gene, CDR1 is GTSNPN and CDR2 is SVGIG (reference sequence). After removal of 8 bases from V and 0 bases from J, the junction contained 3 bases not matched to a gene. In DNA form, the CDR3 reads TGTGCCGGAGCGGGGGACTCCTACGAGCAGTACTTC. Its translation is CAGAGDSYEQYF.

The chain joins TRBV2 to TRBJ1-2; 9 bases match TRBD1. There are 13 residues in the CDR3. The V gene's germline CDR1 is SNHLY and CDR2 FYNNEI. J lost 8 bases, V lost 5 bases, and 6 bases had no gene match. This CDR3 reads CASSPLTGGGYTF. The DNA for the CDR3 is TGTGCCAGCAGTCCACTCACAGGGGGCGGCTACACCTTC.

As regards this clone: One base away lies a much larger clone, so this may be a sequencing read error. The same CDR3 is also encoded by other DNA sequences in this sample. The chain employs TRBV12-3 or TRBV12-4 and TRBJ2-7; 7 bases align to TRBD1. This CDR3 has 14 amino acids. The chain's CDR3 is CASSFGTVKYEQYF. The CDR3 DNA is TGCGCCAGCAGTTTCGGGACAGTCAAATACGAGCAGTACTTC.

This clone has only a few counts. This chain connects TRBV27 to TRBJ2-7; 10 bases are a match to TRBD2. CDR3 size: 15 residues. The germline gives CDR1 MNHEY, CDR2 SMNVEV (reference sequence). The J segment lost 9 bases and the V segment lost 4 bases, leaving 12 bases of the junction unmatched. CDR3 protein: CASSSWTSGFRRQYF. The CDR3, as DNA: TGTGCCAGCAGTTCCTGGACTAGCGGATTCCGGCGGCAGTACTTC.

The chain employs TRBV7-9 and TRBJ2-5, with D possibly TRBD2 on 6 matching bases. V was trimmed by 1 base and J by 2 bases, leaving 11 bases between them. Germline V gene sequence: CDR1 SEHNR, CDR2 FQNEAQ (reference sequence). The CDR3 consists of 15 residues. The CDR3 nucleotides are TGTGCCAGCAGCTTAGAACGGGACTCACAAGAGACCCAGTACTTC. It translates to CASSLERDSQETQYF. The full variable domain, with the rest looked up from reference TRBV7-9 and TRBJ2-5, is DTGVSQNPRHKITKRGQNVTFRCDPISEHNRLYWYRQTLGQGPEFLTYFQNEAQLEKSRLLSDRFSAERPKGSFSTLEIQRTEQGDSAMYLCASSLERDSQETQYFGPGTRLLVL.

This clone was seen only a few times. This rearrangement joins TRBV12-3 or TRBV12-4 to TRBJ2-7; tentatively, D is TRBD1 or TRBD2 (5 bases each). V lost 5 bases and J lost 2, with 19 bases in between. CDR3 length equals 16 residues. CDR3 sequence reads: CASSGPPQGAAYEQYF. CDR3 sequence (DNA): TGTGCCAGCAGTGGACCCCCGCAGGGAGCAGCCTACGAGCAGTACTTC.

The J gene is TRBJ2-3, the V gene TRBV9; 7 nucleotides agree with TRBD1. This CDR3 spans 14 amino acids. V shed 3 bases, J shed 5 bases, and the junction held 6 bases outside the gene matches. Germline values: CDR1 SGDLS, CDR2 YYNGEE. The CDR3 region has the DNA TGTGCCAGCAGCGGGAGACAGGGCAGAGATACGCAGTATTTT. This sequence encodes CASSGRQGRDTQYF.

The V gene is TRBV3-1, the J gene TRBJ2-1, with D possibly TRBD2 on 6 matching bases. The CDR3 has 14 amino acids. CDR1 is LGHDT and CDR2 is YNNKEL in the germline V gene (reference sequence). Trimming removed 3 bases from V and 2 bases from J, with 8 bases in between. The CDR3 DNA follows: TGTGCCAGCAGCCACCGGGGGACCTACAATGAGCAGTTCTTC. It encodes CASSHRGTYNEQFF.

The chain is built from TRBV5-6 and TRBJ1-5; 8 nucleotides line up with TRBD1. After removal of 4 bases from V and 4 bases from J, the junction contained 16 bases not matched to a gene. CDR3 length: 18 residues. In germline, CDR1 is SGHDT, CDR2 YYEEEE. CDR3 bases: TGTGCCAGCAGCAGGCAGGGGGCCCAGGTGGGGCGAAATCAGCCCCAGCATTTT. This sequence encodes CASSRQGAQVGRNQPQHF.

This chain links TRBV18 with TRBJ2-7, with D maybe TRBD1 (7 bases). Germline V lookup: CDR1 KGHSH, CDR2 LQKENI. There are 15 residues in the CDR3. V dropped 3 bases and J dropped 5 bases, with 17 bases sitting between them. The CDR3 region is CASSPRDSQGDEQYF. For the CDR3, the DNA is TGTGCCAGCTCACCGCGGGACAGCCAAGGCGACGAGCAGTACTTC.

V usage is TRBV20-1 and J usage is TRBJ1-2, with no clear D. Germline lookup yields CDR1 DFQATT and CDR2 SNEGSKA (reference sequence). With 8 bases removed from V and 6 bases from J, the gap between germline ends came to 13 bases. The CDR3 spans 11 residues. In DNA, the CDR3 is TGCAGTTCGCAAGAAATGGATGGCTACACCTTC. Translation gives CSSQEMDGYTF.

The genes are TRBV3-1 and TRBJ2-1, with D unclear. The CDR3 length is 12 residues. Trimming left V 1 base short and J 10 bases short, with 8 bases between. Germline V gives CDR1 LGHDT, CDR2 YNNKEL (reference sequence). CDR3 amino acids: CASSQVGREQFF. CDR3 nucleotide sequence: TGTGCCAGCAGCCAAGTGGGCAGAGAGCAGTTCTTC.

This clone was recorded a few times. The V and J genes are TRBV12-3 or TRBV12-4 and TRBJ2-2, with 8 nucleotides matching TRBD1. Unmatched junction bases numbered 7, after V lost 7 bases and J lost 6 bases. The CDR3 spans 14 residues. For the CDR3, the DNA is TGTGCCAGCATATGGACAGGGATCCCCGGGGAGCTGTTTTTT. Protein: CASIWTGIPGELFF.

V usage is TRBV6-2 or TRBV6-3 and J usage is TRBJ2-7; 8 nucleotides match TRBD1. The V gene's germline CDR1 is MNHEY and CDR2 SVGEGT. V was pared by 2 bases and J by 6 bases, with 3 bases of the junction left unmatched. This CDR3 region has 13 residues. The CDR3 is CASSYSDRGEQYF. The CDR3 DNA follows: TGTGCCAGCAGTTACAGTGACAGGGGCGAGCAGTACTTC.

As to this clone: No conserved phenylalanine or tryptophan ends this CDR3, so it is likely a read error. This chain connects TRBV5-1 to TRBJ1-1; a weak D match, TRBD1 (5 bases). Germline lookup yields CDR1 SGHRS and CDR2 YFSETQ. The CDR3 length is 15 residues. With 2 bases removed from V and 4 bases from J, the gap between germline ends came to 15 bases. The CDR3 nucleotides are TGCGCCAGCAGCTTAGATATCAGGGAAGGCACTGAAGCTTTCATT. This encodes CASSLDIREGTEAFI.

A few counts support this clone. The genes are TRBV19 and TRBJ2-7; D is tentatively TRBD1 or TRBD2 (5 bases each). CDR1 LNHDA and CDR2 SQIVND come from the germline V gene (reference sequence). This CDR3 comprises 15 residues. The V end was cut by 5 bases, the J end by 2 bases, with 16 bases between. CDR3 protein: CASSAGTESAYEQYF. In DNA, the CDR3 is TGTGCCAGTAGTGCCGGGACGGAGTCAGCCTACGAGCAGTACTTC.

This clone has at least ten counts. V gene TRBV5-4 combines with J gene TRBJ1-1; TRBD1 aligns across 9 bases. The CDR3 runs to 16 residues. V gave up 4 bases and J gave up 1 base; unmatched junction bases: 8. The germline gives CDR1 SGHNT, CDR2 YYREEE (reference sequence). The chain's CDR3 is CASSRAGTGSNTEAFF. The CDR3 region has the DNA TGTGCCAGCAGCAGGGCCGGGACAGGGTCGAACACTGAAGCTTTCTTT. The full variable domain, its missing parts supplied by reference TRBV5-4 and TRBJ1-1, is ETGVTQSPTHLIKTRGQQVTLRCSSQSGHNTVSWYQQALGQGPQFIFQYYREEENGRGNFPPRFSGLQFPNYSSELNVNALELDDSALYLCASSRAGTGSNTEAFFGQGTRLTVV.

The V call is TRBV11-2, the J call TRBJ1-1; 10 bases align to TRBD1. CDR3 length equals 12 residues. Germline CDR1 and CDR2: SGHAT and FQNNGV. V shed 5 bases and J 11 bases; nucleotides not matched to a gene: 5. This chain's CDR3 is CASSPDRGLAFF. Here the CDR3 DNA reads TGTGCCAGCAGCCCCGACAGGGGGCTGGCTTTCTTT.